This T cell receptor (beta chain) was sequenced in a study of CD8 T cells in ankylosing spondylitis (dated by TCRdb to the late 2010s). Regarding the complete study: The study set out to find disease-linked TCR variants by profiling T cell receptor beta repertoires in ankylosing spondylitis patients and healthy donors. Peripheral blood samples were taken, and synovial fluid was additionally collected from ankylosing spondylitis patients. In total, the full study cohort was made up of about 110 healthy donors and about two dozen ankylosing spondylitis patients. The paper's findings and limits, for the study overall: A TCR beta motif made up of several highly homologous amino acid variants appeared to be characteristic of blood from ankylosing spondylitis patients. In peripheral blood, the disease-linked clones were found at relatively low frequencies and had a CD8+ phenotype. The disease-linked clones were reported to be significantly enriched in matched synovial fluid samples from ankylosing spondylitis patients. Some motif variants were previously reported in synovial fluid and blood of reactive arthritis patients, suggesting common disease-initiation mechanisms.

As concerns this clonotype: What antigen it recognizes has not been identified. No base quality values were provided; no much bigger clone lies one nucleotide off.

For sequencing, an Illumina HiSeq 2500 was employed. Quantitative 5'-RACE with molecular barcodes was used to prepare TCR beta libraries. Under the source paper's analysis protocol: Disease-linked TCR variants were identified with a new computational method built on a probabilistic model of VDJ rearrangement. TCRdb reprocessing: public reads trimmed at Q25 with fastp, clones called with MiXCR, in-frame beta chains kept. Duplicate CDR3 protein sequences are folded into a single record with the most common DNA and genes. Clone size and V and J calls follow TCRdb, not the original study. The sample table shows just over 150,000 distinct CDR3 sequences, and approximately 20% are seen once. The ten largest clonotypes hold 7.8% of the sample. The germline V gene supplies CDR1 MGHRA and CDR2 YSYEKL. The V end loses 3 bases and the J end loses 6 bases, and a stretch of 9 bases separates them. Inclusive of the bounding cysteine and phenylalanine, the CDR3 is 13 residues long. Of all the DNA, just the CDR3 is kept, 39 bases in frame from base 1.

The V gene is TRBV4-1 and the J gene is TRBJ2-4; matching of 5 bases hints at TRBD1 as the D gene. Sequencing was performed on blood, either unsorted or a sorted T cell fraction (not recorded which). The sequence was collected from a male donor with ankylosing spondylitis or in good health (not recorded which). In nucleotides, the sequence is TGCGCCAGCAGCCATCTAGACAGAAACATTCAGTACTTC. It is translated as CASSHLDRNIQYF.